This T cell receptor beta chain was recovered during a study of response to subunit inactivated influenza vaccine. About this clonotype: Its antigen remains unknown.

TCRdb recomputed calls from the RT-PCR reads with MiXCR, one row per CDR3 protein. The sample consists of about 650,000 distinct CDR3 sequences, about 15% of them appearing once. Notes on the study in general: Authors suggested seasonal influenza vaccinations each recruit few new T cells.

Germline V lookup: CDR1 SGHDT, CDR2 YYEEEE. V shed 4 bases, J shed 4 bases, and the junction held 4 bases outside the gene matches. The CDR3 consists of 16 residues. The clonotype was recovered from a man in his fifties or sixties who received an inactivated influenza vaccine. The specimen was PBMCs from blood, collected about 13 days after vaccination. The rearrangement uses TRBV5-6 and TRBJ2-1; 14 bases agree with TRBD2. CDR3 residues: CASSHGTSGGYNEQFF. As DNA, the CDR3 is TGTGCCAGCAGCCACGGGACTAGCGGGGGTTACAATGAGCAGTTCTTC.